The T cell receptor (beta chain) under discussion was sequenced for a study of blood T cells in healthy people across ages. V lost 4 bases and J lost 0; bases outside the gene matches: 4. Germline CDR1 reads MDHEN; CDR2 reads SYDVKM. The CDR3 loop spans 15 amino acids. The authors extracted at least 6 micrograms of total RNA per sample. This clonotype has just a few counts. Primers used in a second PCR of about 7 to 12 cycles were a sample-barcoded 5' primer and a J-beta primer mix. TCRdb called the 5' RACE reads again in MiXCR, with one record for every CDR3 protein. Seen here are some 640,000 distinct CDR3 sequences, roughly 50% observed once, and the top ten hold under 35%.

The chain carries TRBV28 and TRBJ2-7, with 9 bases lining up with TRBD1. The receptor's source is a woman aged 60-70 years in good health. Sequenced: blood. The CDR3 spells CASSWDRVSSYEQYF. The CDR3 DNA reads TGTGCCAGCAGTTGGGACAGGGTAAGCTCCTACGAGCAGTACTTC.